A single T cell receptor (beta chain) is shown here with its context. Its target is unknown. Clones were read by immunoSEQ multiplex PCR, and TCRdb kept only the in-frame ones, dropping some. Here the sample spans about 140,000 clones, over 90% being singletons. The record originates from a study of T cell responses to AZD1222 COVID-19 vaccine. Overall study findings and caveats: Seropositive AZD1222 recipients at baseline numbered only five or six. Repertoires in all cases were sampled only once the peak T cell response had passed.

The CDR3 totals 14 residues. Germline V gene lookup returns CDR1 SGHRS and CDR2 YFSETQ. V lost 4 bases and J lost 3; bases outside the gene matches: 2. The receptor was derived from an adult in good health. The J gene is TRBJ2-5, the V gene TRBV5-1, with TRBD1 matching over 11 bases. Material: peripheral blood, obtained on day 0 of AZD1222 vaccination. CDR3 loop: CASSPGQGEETQYF. For the CDR3, the DNA is TGCGCCAGCAGCCCGGGACAGGGGGAAGAGACCCAGTACTTC.